These 21 T cell receptor beta chains were sequenced from one sample in a study of cytomegalovirus exposure and HLA in healthy donors. Assay used: immunoSEQ multiplex PCR; TCRdb lists only in-frame clones, some missing. The sample comprises approximately 170,000 clones, about 90% of which are singletons, and 3% rests with the top ten. Sequencing was performed on PBMCs. The receptors come from a woman aged 18-29 years in good health and CMV-seropositive.

The V and J genes are TRBV7-2 and TRBJ1-2; 11 bases are shared with TRBD1. Trimming took 6 bases from V and 4 from J; bases not matched to a gene: 16. The CDR3 sequence is 18 residues long. The V gene's germline CDR1 is SGHTA and CDR2 FQGNSA. Here the CDR3 DNA reads TGTGCCAGCAGGTTATTTGGACAGGGGGCGACTAGTCCCTATGGCTACACCTTC. Translation: CASRLFGQGATSPYGYTF.

The V call is TRBV18, the J call TRBJ2-7; possibly TRBD2 for D (7 bases). Germline CDR1 reads KGHSH; CDR2 reads LQKENI. This CDR3 spans 16 amino acids. Deletions cut 3 bases from V and 5 bases from J, with 20 bases between. The CDR3 spells CASSPLSGGDGHEQYF. Here the CDR3 DNA reads TGTGCCAGCTCACCCTTATCGGGGGGCGATGGGCACGAGCAGTACTTC.

This rearrangement joins TRBV2 to TRBJ2-2, with D tentatively TRBD1 (5 bases). V was shortened by 7 bases and J by 4 bases, with 16 bases between the two germline ends. Germline V gives CDR1 SNHLY, CDR2 FYNNEI. The CDR3 spans 15 residues. CDR3 DNA: TGTGCCAGCAATTTCGACAGTCCATTCACCGGGGAGCTGTTTTTT. This gives the protein CASNFDSPFTGELFF.

The chain uses TRBV9 and TRBJ2-1, with 10 bases that match TRBD2. The germline V gene encodes CDR1 SGDLS and CDR2 YYNGEE. The length of the CDR3 is 16 residues. With V trimmed by 3 bases and J by 7 bases, 10 bases remained unmatched. CDR3 protein: CASSARLAGAGNEQFF. The CDR3, as DNA: TGTGCCAGCAGCGCCCGCCTAGCGGGGGCGGGGAATGAGCAGTTCTTC.

V and J are TRBV10-3 and TRBJ2-7; the match to TRBD1 covers 7 bases. CDR3 length equals 13 residues. Germline V gene data show CDR1 as ENHRY and CDR2 as SYGVKD. V dropped 5 bases and J dropped 4; count of bases not matched to a gene: 5. The CDR3 loop reads CAISSGQPYEQYF. In DNA form, the CDR3 reads TGTGCCATCAGTTCGGGACAGCCATACGAGCAGTACTTC.

The chain couples TRBV5-1 to TRBJ1-1, with 7 positions matching TRBD1. Germline V lookup: CDR1 SGHRS, CDR2 YFSETQ. V lost 4 bases to trimming and J lost 1 base; unmatched junction nucleotides: 7. The CDR3 is 15 residues long. CDR3 DNA: TGCGCCAGCAGCGGAACAGGGGTCTGGAACACTGAAGCTTTCTTT. This translates into CASSGTGVWNTEAFF. Full variable domain (rest looked up from reference TRBV5-1 and TRBJ1-1): KAGVTQTPRYLIKTRGQQVTLSCSPISGHRSVSWYQQTPGQGLQFLFEYFSETQRNKGNFPGRFSGRQFSNSRSEMNVSTLELGDSALYLCASSGTGVWNTEAFFGQGTRLTVV.

This chain connects TRBV6-7 to TRBJ2-3; 11 positions match TRBD2. TRBV6-7 is identified as an open reading frame with a role that is uncertain. V shed 6 bases, J shed 2 bases, and the junction held 16 bases outside the gene matches. This CDR3 comprises 19 residues. CDR3 amino acids: CASRAIPGLAVGYTDTQYF. CDR3 sequence (DNA): TGTGCCAGCAGAGCGATTCCGGGACTAGCGGTAGGATACACAGATACGCAGTATTTT.

This rearrangement joins TRBV5-4 to TRBJ2-7, with 11 bases matching TRBD2. The length of the CDR3 is 15 residues. Germline trimming cut 0 bases from V and 6 bases from J; bases unmatched to any gene: 5. Germline CDR1 reads SGHNT; CDR2 reads YYREEE (reference sequence). The chain's CDR3 is CASSLDSGRAFEQYF. As DNA, the CDR3 is TGTGCCAGCAGCTTGGATAGCGGGAGGGCTTTCGAGCAGTACTTC.

V gene TRBV4-1 combines with J gene TRBJ2-3; 7 bases are a match to TRBD1. In germline, CDR1 is MGHRA, CDR2 YSYEKL. Trimming took 3 bases from V and 6 from J; bases not matched to a gene: 6. The CDR3 length is 14 residues. In DNA, the CDR3 is TGCGCCAGCAGCCAGATTGGGACAGCCGATACGCAGTATTTT. It encodes CASSQIGTADTQYF.

This chain links TRBV9 with TRBJ2-4; D is unresolved. The CDR3 extends over 14 amino acids. Germline V lookup: CDR1 SGDLS, CDR2 YYNGEE. V was pared by 4 bases and J by 0 bases, with 8 bases between. CDR3 nucleotides: TGTGCCAGCAGCCCTAGTGTAGCCAAAAACATTCAGTACTTC. Amino acid sequence: CASSPSVAKNIQYF.

The CDR3 sequence is CSVCRQLGNEQFF. The CDR3 DNA reads TGCAGCGTTTGTCGACAGCTAGGCAATGAGCAGTTCTTC. This chain joins TRBV29-1 and TRBJ2-1; the D gene is possibly TRBD1 (5 bases). Trimming removed 5 bases at V and 6 bases at J, with 14 bases between. This CDR3 region has 13 residues. Germline V CDR1 and CDR2: SQVTM, ANQGSEA.

V usage is TRBV7-9 and J usage is TRBJ2-7, with TRBD1 as a possible D gene (6 bases). CDR1 is SEHNR and CDR2 is FQNEAQ in the germline V gene (reference sequence). This CDR3 has 15 residues. V gave up 5 bases and J gave up 3 bases, with 17 bases separating them. DNA for the CDR3: TGTGCCAGCAGCACCGGGACACCCCCAAACTACGAGCAGTACTTC. Its translation is CASSTGTPPNYEQYF.

The chain couples TRBV21-1 to TRBJ1-2; TRBD1, as called in the table, went unchecked against the DNA. TRBV21-1 is deemed a pseudogene. This CDR3 spans 14 amino acids. CDR3: CASSKGEGDYGYTF. The CDR3 coding sequence is TGTGCCAGCAGCAAAGGGGAAGGGGACTATGGCTACACCTTC.

The V call is TRBV6-5, the J call TRBJ2-7, with D tentatively TRBD2 (5 bases). The V gene lost 6 bases and the J gene lost 5 bases, with 17 bases spanning the gap. The CDR3 has 14 residues. CDR1 MNHEY and CDR2 SVGAGI come from the germline V gene. The CDR3 here is CASSRVGVRDEQYF. CDR3 DNA: TGTGCCAGCAGCCGCGTTGGGGTGAGGGACGAGCAGTACTTC.

CDR3 protein: CASSYNRDSTYEQYF. The DNA of the CDR3 is TGTGCCAGCAGTTACAACCGGGACAGCACCTACGAGCAGTACTTC. The chain couples TRBV6-5 to TRBJ2-7; 7 bases are shared with TRBD1. The CDR3 sequence is 15 residues long. Germline assignment: CDR1 MNHEY and CDR2 SVGAGI. The V segment lost 2 bases and the J segment 2 bases; nucleotides outside the gene matches: 6.

The V gene is TRBV4-1, the J gene TRBJ1-4; 8 bases are a match to TRBD1. Germline V CDR1 and CDR2: MGHRA, YSYEKL. The CDR3 runs to 15 residues. Trimming cost V 1 base and J 7 bases; bases outside gene matches: 5. In nucleotides, the CDR3 is TGCGCCAGCAGCCAAGGAGGACAGGGACGTGAAAAACTGTTTTTT. Translation: CASSQGGQGREKLFF.

This chain uses TRBV20-1 with TRBJ1-1; unclear D gene. The CDR3 loop spans 10 amino acids. Germline values: CDR1 DFQATT, CDR2 SNEGSKA (reference sequence). V lost 0 bases to trimming and J lost 13 bases, with 9 bases between them. In DNA form, the CDR3 reads TGCAGTGCTAGAGATGAGGCGGATTTCTTT. Protein product: CSARDEADFF.

This clone turned up a few times. This chain joins TRBV6-6 and TRBJ2-7; 8 nucleotides match TRBD1. This CDR3 has 14 residues. The V segment lost 5 bases and the J segment 0 bases; nucleotides outside the gene matches: 3. CDR1 MNHNY and CDR2 SVGAGI come from the germline V gene (reference sequence). The CDR3 protein is CASSNGQGSYEQYF. DNA for the CDR3: TGTGCCAGCAGTAACGGACAGGGCTCCTACGAGCAGTACTTC.

The V call is TRBV2, the J call TRBJ1-1; a weak D match, TRBD1 (5 bases). Trimming removed 6 bases from V and 6 bases from J, with 17 bases in between. This CDR3 region has 14 residues. From germline, CDR1 is SNHLY and CDR2 FYNNEI. Here the CDR3 DNA reads TGTGCCAGCAGAGTTCTGCAGGGTACCCCTGAAGCTTTCTTT. This gives the protein CASRVLQGTPEAFF.

The chain is built from TRBV5-6 and TRBJ2-7; D possibly corresponds to TRBD2 (6 bases). The V and J ends lost 4 bases and 2 bases respectively, with 22 bases between them. The CDR3 has 17 residues. The germline CDR1 and CDR2 sequences are SGHDT and YYEEEE. In nucleotides, the CDR3 is TGTGCCAGCAGCCCAACATCGTCGGGGACTCCCACCTACGAGCAGTACTTC. Translated: CASSPTSSGTPTYEQYF.

This clone was observed a few times. V usage is TRBV7-9 and J usage is TRBJ2-5, with D uncertain. V lost 5 bases to trimming and J lost 5 bases, with 12 bases between them. CDR1 is SEHNR and CDR2 is FQNEAQ in the germline V gene (reference sequence). The CDR3 is 13 amino acids. CDR3 amino acids: CASSLSGWETQYF. As DNA, the CDR3 is TGTGCCAGCAGCCTCTCCGGGTGGGAGACCCAGTACTTC. The complete variable domain, with remaining parts taken from reference TRBV7-9 and TRBJ2-5, reads DTGVSQNPRHKITKRGQNVTFRCDPISEHNRLYWYRQTLGQGPEFLTYFQNEAQLEKSRLLSDRFSAERPKGSFSTLEIQRTEQGDSAMYLCASSLSGWETQYFGPGTRLLVL.